The 29 T cell receptor beta chains below were found in one sample sequenced in a study of blood T cell repertoires in COVID-19. Produced via immunoSEQ multiplex PCR; TCRdb's table is partial and in-frame only. The table has roughly 250,000 clones, 80% to 90% seen once; the top ten hold over 3.5%. The source material was peripheral blood. These receptors originate from an older woman with acute or convalescent COVID-19.

V gene TRBV5-1 combines with J gene TRBJ2-4; D is uncertain. There are 16 residues in the CDR3. Trimming removed 2 bases from V and 0 bases from J, with 12 bases in between. Germline V gene sequence: CDR1 SGHRS, CDR2 YFSETQ. In DNA form, the CDR3 reads TGCGCCAGCAGCTTTGGAGACCTCGGAGCCAAAAACATTCAGTACTTC. This codes for CASSFGDLGAKNIQYF.

This sequence joins TRBV7-2 and TRBJ1-4; the D is unclear. The V gene lost 2 bases and the J gene lost 8 bases, with 18 bases spanning the gap. The CDR3 totals 16 residues. Germline V CDR1 and CDR2: SGHTA, FQGNSA. The CDR3 sequence: CASSLFHAGGGEKLFF. The CDR3 nucleotides are TGTGCCAGCAGCTTATTTCATGCGGGCGGCGGGGAAAAACTGTTTTTT. Full variable domain (rest looked up from reference TRBV7-2 and TRBJ1-4): GAGVSQSPSNKVTEKGKDVELRCDPISGHTALYWYRQSLGQGLEFLIYFQGNSAPDKSGLPSDRFSAERTGGSVSTLTIQRTQQEDSAVYLCASSLFHAGGGEKLFFGSGTQLSVL.

The rearrangement joins TRBV12-3 or TRBV12-4 to TRBJ1-2, with 7 bases identical to TRBD1. CDR3 length equals 12 residues. V lost 8 bases to trimming and J lost 4 bases; unmatched junction nucleotides: 4. The DNA of the CDR3 is TGTGCCAGCCGGAACAGGGGCTATGGCTACACCTTC. Amino acid sequence: CASRNRGYGYTF.

The chain links TRBV7-2 to TRBJ1-2, with TRBD1 identical over 8 bases. Germline CDR1 reads SGHTA; CDR2 reads FQGNSA. The CDR3 runs 13 residues. V lost 3 bases, J lost 6 bases, and 3 bases stayed unmatched. The CDR3 is CASSFQQGDGYTF. Here the CDR3 DNA reads TGTGCCAGCAGCTTCCAACAGGGGGATGGCTACACCTTC.

This clone occurred once. CDR3 in amino acids: CATSRVDKGYGYTF. CDR3 DNA sequence: TGTGCCACCAGCAGAGTGGACAAAGGCTATGGCTACACCTTC. The chain uses TRBV15 and TRBJ1-2, with D perhaps matching TRBD1 (5 bases). In germline, CDR1 is LNHNV, CDR2 YYDKDF (reference sequence). This CDR3 spans 14 amino acids. Trimming pared 1 base from V and 4 bases from J, leaving 10 bases between.

The chain links TRBV27 to TRBJ1-2; 7 bases align to TRBD1. Germline V gene data show CDR1 as MNHEY and CDR2 as SMNVEV (reference sequence). This CDR3 comprises 15 residues. With 1 base clipped from V and 8 bases from J, the junction kept 10 bases outside the gene matches. The CDR3 is CASSLLTGVEEGYTF. The DNA for the CDR3 is TGTGCCAGCAGTTTATTAACAGGGGTTGAGGAGGGCTACACCTTC.

This chain links TRBV6-2 or TRBV6-3 with TRBJ2-1, with 7 bases identical to TRBD2. This CDR3 is 12 amino acids long. The junction had 2 bases not matched to a gene; V was cut back by 2 bases and J by 10 bases. Germline lookup yields CDR1 MNHEY and CDR2 SVGEGT. CDR3 sequence: CASSYLLAEQFF. As DNA, the CDR3 is TGTGCCAGCAGTTACCTACTAGCGGAGCAGTTCTTC.

The rearrangement uses TRBV5-1 and TRBJ2-5, with TRBD2 as a possible D gene (5 bases). Germline CDR1 is SGHRS and CDR2 is YFSETQ. This CDR3 spans 11 amino acids. Deletions cut 4 bases from V and 5 bases from J, with 6 bases between. This chain's CDR3 is CASSTGETQYF. In nucleotides, the CDR3 is TGCGCCAGCAGCACGGGGGAGACCCAGTACTTC.

The count of this clone is one. This chain connects TRBV5-1 to TRBJ2-3; D ambiguous. Trimming left V 4 bases short and J 7 bases short, with 13 bases between. The CDR3 has 13 residues. Germline CDR1 and CDR2: SGHRS and YFSETQ. The CDR3 DNA is TGCGCCAGCAGCCAGGCAGCAGGCAATACGCAGTATTTT. The encoded protein is CASSQAAGNTQYF.

This chain links TRBV3-1 (or the pseudogene TRBV3-2) with TRBJ1-6; D perhaps matches TRBD1 (5 bases). The ends were cut back, 5 bases at V and 3 bases at J, with 14 bases in the middle. The CDR3 is 16 amino acids. CDR1 LGHDT and CDR2 YNNKEL come from the germline V gene (reference sequence). DNA of the CDR3: TGTGCCAGCAGCGACGCGGGGGTCGGCTATAATTCACCCCTCCACTTT. Translated: CASSDAGVGYNSPLHF.

The sample holds one count of this clone. V and J are TRBV5-1 and TRBJ2-3, with D maybe TRBD2 (5 bases). The V end was cut by 7 bases, the J end by 0 bases, with 9 bases between. This CDR3 comprises 13 residues. Germline CDR1 SGHRS, CDR2 YFSETQ. The CDR3 region has the DNA TGCGCCAGCCAGGAGGCCAGCACAGATACGCAGTATTTT. Its protein is CASQEASTDTQYF.

As DNA, the CDR3 is TGTGCCAGCAGCAAAAGGGGAAGATCTTACGCTTTCTTT. Translated, it gives CASSKRGRSYAFF. This chain connects TRBV21-1 to TRBJ1-1; TRBD1, as called in the table, went unchecked against the DNA. TRBV21-1 is deemed a pseudogene. The CDR3 loop spans 13 amino acids.

The V gene is TRBV6-6, the J gene TRBJ1-5; a possible D gene is TRBD1 (6 bases). Trimming removed 6 bases from V and 6 bases from J, with 15 bases in between. The CDR3 loop spans 14 amino acids. Germline-derived CDR1 and CDR2 are MNHNY and SVGAGI (reference sequence). CDR3 sequence (DNA): TGTGCCAGCAGCGGACAGAAGACCAGTCAGCCCCAGCATTTT. Its translation: CASSGQKTSQPQHF.

The V call is TRBV4-1, the J call TRBJ1-2; no definite D call. CDR1 and CDR2 from the germline V gene are MGHRA and YSYEKL. This CDR3 is built from 18 residues. Trimming cost V 4 bases and J 0 bases, with 21 bases left between them. CDR3 sequence: CASSPEMTSVIPNYGYTF. The CDR3 region has the DNA TGCGCCAGCAGCCCCGAGATGACATCGGTGATCCCTAACTATGGCTACACCTTC.

The V and J genes are TRBV7-2 and TRBJ1-2, with unresolved D. Trimming removed 1 base at V and 4 bases at J, with 22 bases between. In germline, CDR1 is SGHTA, CDR2 FQGNSA. The CDR3 spans 18 residues. In DNA form, the CDR3 reads TGTGCCAGCAGCTTAGTTTCCGACGGAGACGAAGGTTTCTATGGCTACACCTTC. Its translation: CASSLVSDGDEGFYGYTF.

This clone was recorded only once. V and J are TRBV27 and TRBJ1-2; possible D gene TRBD1, 5 bases. V was pared by 7 bases and J by 2 bases, with 11 bases between. There are 13 residues in the CDR3. Germline CDR1 and CDR2: MNHEY and SMNVEV (reference sequence). The CDR3: CASKTTGNYGYTF. The CDR3 DNA is TGTGCCAGCAAAACTACAGGCAACTATGGCTACACCTTC.

This chain uses TRBV12-3 or TRBV12-4 with TRBJ1-4, with D hard to call. The CDR3 extends over 13 amino acids. Between the trimmed V and J ends, which lost 0 bases and 8 bases, there was a span of 7 bases. The CDR3 reads CASSLAQAEKLFF. CDR3 DNA: TGTGCCAGCAGTTTAGCCCAAGCGGAAAAACTGTTTTTT.

V gene TRBV6-1 combines with J gene TRBJ1-2, with D maybe TRBD1 (6 bases). Per the germline V gene, CDR1 is MNHNS and CDR2 is SASEGT. The CDR3 spans 12 residues. Trimming removed 1 base at V and 10 bases at J, with 10 bases between. The DNA of the CDR3 is TGTGCCAGCAGTGAAGGTGGGACATCCTACACCTTC. It is translated as CASSEGGTSYTF.

This chain uses TRBV9 with TRBJ2-2, with D perhaps matching TRBD1 (6 bases). CDR3 size: 15 residues. Germline lookup yields CDR1 SGDLS and CDR2 YYNGEE. V lost 2 bases and J lost 7, with 15 bases in between. CDR3 nucleotides: TGTGCCAGCAGCGTTAAGACAGGTGGGGTCGGGGAGCTGTTTTTT. This codes for CASSVKTGGVGELFF.

V gene TRBV9 combines with J gene TRBJ2-5; 8 bases are a match to TRBD1. This CDR3 contains 15 residues. Germline values: CDR1 SGDLS, CDR2 YYNGEE. After removal of 3 bases from V and 0 bases from J, the junction contained 4 bases not matched to a gene. The CDR3 DNA reads as TGTGCCAGCAGCGCCAGGGGGCATAACCAAGAGACCCAGTACTTC. It codes for CASSARGHNQETQYF.

The V gene is TRBV5-5, the J gene TRBJ2-2; TRBD1 might be the D (6 bases). Trimming took off 7 bases at V and 1 base at J, with 11 bases between the two ends. The CDR3 runs to 14 residues. Germline CDR1 is SGHKS and CDR2 is YYEKEE (reference sequence). DNA of the CDR3: TGTGCCAGCTTCCAGGGGAGGAACACCGGGGAGCTGTTTTTT. Translation: CASFQGRNTGELFF.

V gene TRBV23-1 combines with J gene TRBJ2-5; D is uncertain. TRBV23-1 belongs to the ORF category, with a function that is uncertain. The V gene lost 3 bases and the J gene lost 2 bases, with 10 bases spanning the gap. This CDR3 is built from 14 residues. The CDR3 region has the DNA TGCGCCAGCAGTCACGGTCGTGATCAAGAGACCCAGTACTTC. This translates into CASSHGRDQETQYF.

This rearrangement joins TRBV30 to TRBJ1-1; tentatively, D is TRBD1 (5 bases). From germline, CDR1 is GTSNPN and CDR2 SVGIG (reference sequence). Trimming took off 4 bases at V and 5 bases at J, with 14 bases between the two ends. The CDR3 is 13 amino acids. The CDR3 DNA reads TGTGCCTGGAAAGGGGCAGGGCGAACTGAAGCTTTCTTT. It codes for CAWKGAGRTEAFF.

The chain employs TRBV9 and TRBJ1-5; D gene uncertain. The CDR3 contains 15 residues. CDR1 SGDLS and CDR2 YYNGEE come from the germline V gene. Trimming removed 4 bases from V and 0 bases from J, with 11 bases in between. The CDR3 is CASSISPGSNQPQHF. CDR3 coding DNA: TGTGCCAGCAGCATAAGCCCCGGTAGCAATCAGCCCCAGCATTTT.

J is TRBJ2-1 and V is TRBV6-5, with TRBD1 as a possible D gene (6 bases). The CDR3 has 15 amino acids. The germline V gene encodes CDR1 MNHEY and CDR2 SVGAGI. V gave up 6 bases and J gave up 4 bases, with 16 bases separating them. The CDR3, as DNA: TGTGCCAGCAGCAGCGCCGGGACACCGTACAATGAGCAGTTCTTC. Amino acid sequence: CASSSAGTPYNEQFF.

The chain employs TRBV4-1 and TRBJ1-1; tentatively, D is TRBD1 (5 bases). The germline V gene encodes CDR1 MGHRA and CDR2 YSYEKL. V lost 1 base and J 5 bases, leaving 14 bases between the germline ends. The CDR3 is 15 residues long. The CDR3 loop reads CASSQAGGARTEAFF. The CDR3 DNA sequence: TGCGCCAGCAGCCAAGCAGGAGGGGCGCGTACTGAAGCTTTCTTT.

V gene TRBV5-6 combines with J gene TRBJ1-6, with D tentatively TRBD1 (6 bases). In germline, CDR1 is SGHDT, CDR2 YYEEEE. CDR3 length: 16 amino acids. The germline V and J ends were trimmed by 2 bases and 6 bases, with 15 bases remaining between them. CDR3 nucleotides: TGTGCCAGCAGCTTTCCGGGACAACTCGGTAATTCACCCCTCCACTTT. Its translation is CASSFPGQLGNSPLHF.

The chain links TRBV25-1 to TRBJ2-1, with 9 bases matching TRBD1. The germline CDR1 and CDR2 sequences are MGHDK and SYGVNS. J lost 8 bases, V lost 2 bases, and 7 bases had no gene match. The CDR3 has 15 residues. CDR3 loop: CASSEAGTGRDEQFF. The CDR3 DNA sequence: TGTGCCAGCAGTGAAGCCGGGACAGGGCGTGATGAGCAGTTCTTC.

This rearrangement joins TRBV6-4 to TRBJ1-2; D is ambiguous. This CDR3 is built from 12 residues. Germline V gene sequence: CDR1 MRHNA, CDR2 SNTAGT. V was cut by 4 bases and J by 5 bases, with 8 bases left in between. The CDR3 spells CASSALGYGYTF. The CDR3 bases are TGTGCCAGCAGTGCCCTCGGGTATGGCTACACCTTC.